Each of the 18 T cell receptor beta chains below was sequenced from the same sample in a study of regulatory T cells in long-lasting Graves disease. The TCR beta library used iRepertoire HTBI primers with Arm-PCR amplification of CDR3. TCRdb called the multiplex PCR reads again in MiXCR, with one record for every CDR3 protein. The table has some 330,000 distinct CDR3 sequences, 10% to 15% seen once; the top ten hold 18%. Time point here: newly diagnosed GD, antithyroid drugs for less than 3 months. PBMCs provided the RNA from which the TCR library was made. These data were also reused for a study on T cells in Graves' hyperthyroidism and ophthalmopathy.

Specimen: peripheral blood mononuclear cells (PBMCs), collected at new diagnosis, from a patient treated with antithyroid drugs. The origin of the receptors is a young woman with Graves disease.

The sample holds many counts of this clonotype. The rearrangement links TRBV27 to TRBJ2-1; 7 bases match TRBD2. The germline V gene has CDR1 MNHEY and CDR2 SMNVEV (reference sequence). This CDR3 comprises 15 residues. The V gene end was trimmed by 6 bases and the J gene end by 10 bases; junction bases not matched to a gene: 15. This chain's CDR3 is CASSLGNPGGKEQFF. CDR3 bases: TGTGCCAGCAGCCTCGGGAATCCGGGAGGAAAGGAGCAGTTCTTC.

This clonotype was recorded at least ten times. The V call is TRBV5-8, the J call TRBJ1-2; unclear D gene. The CDR3 covers 12 residues. Germline V gene sequence: CDR1 SGHTS, CDR2 YDEGEE. Trimming removed 1 base at V and 4 bases at J, with 5 bases between. The CDR3 loop reads CASSLFVYGYTF. The CDR3 DNA reads as TGTGCCAGCAGCTTGTTCGTCTATGGCTACACCTTC.

This clonotype was seen ten or more times. V is TRBV18 and J is TRBJ2-7; D gene unclear. This CDR3 has 12 residues. The germline V gene has CDR1 KGHSH and CDR2 LQKENI. Trimming cost V 1 base and J 7 bases, with 8 bases left between them. For the CDR3, the DNA is TGTGCCAGCTCACCACGGGATCCTGAGCAGTACTTC. Protein: CASSPRDPEQYF.

This clonotype has at least ten counts. The chain employs TRBV20-1 and TRBJ2-1; D is perhaps TRBD1 (6 bases). V gave up 1 base and J gave up 9 bases, with 13 bases separating them. The CDR3 is 13 residues long. Germline V lookup: CDR1 DFQATT, CDR2 SNEGSKA (reference sequence). CDR3 in DNA: TGCAGTGCTAGAGGGGGGCTAGCAAGTGAGCAGTTCTTC. Translation: CSARGGLASEQFF.

The chain employs TRBV18 and TRBJ2-7; no clear D gene. Per germline, CDR1 KGHSH and CDR2 LQKENI. The ends were cut back, 6 bases at V and 6 bases at J, with 21 bases in the middle. The CDR3 is 15 residues long. The CDR3 spells CASSWTSAPGSEQYF. For the CDR3, the DNA is TGTGCCAGCTCTTGGACCTCCGCCCCTGGCAGCGAGCAGTACTTC.

This clonotype has a count of ten or more. The rearrangement uses TRBV12-3 or TRBV12-4 and TRBJ1-5; TRBD1 matches at 7 bases. This CDR3 is 14 amino acids long. Trimming at V came to 6 bases and at J to 2 bases, leaving 4 bases not matched to a gene. CDR3 in amino acids: CASSSTGGNQPQHF. The CDR3 DNA reads as TGTGCCAGCAGCTCAACAGGGGGCAATCAGCCCCAGCATTTT.

This clonotype was seen repeatedly, ten times or more. The V gene is TRBV7-3, the J gene TRBJ2-1, with 10 bases aligning to TRBD2. Per the germline V gene, CDR1 is SGHTA and CDR2 is FQGTGA. This CDR3 spans 16 amino acids. V trimming: 5 bases; J trimming: 1 base; junction bases outside the gene matches: 5. In DNA, the CDR3 is TGTGCCAGCAGCAGACTAGCGGGCGTATCCTACAATGAGCAGTTCTTC. It translates to CASSRLAGVSYNEQFF.

The sample holds many counts of this clonotype. The rearrangement joins TRBV7-6 to TRBJ1-5; D uncertain. The germline V gene has CDR1 SGHVS and CDR2 FNYEAQ. The V gene lost 1 base and the J gene lost 5 bases, with 9 bases spanning the gap. The CDR3 is made up of 14 amino acids. In nucleotides, the CDR3 is TGTGCCAGCAGCTTAGGCGTCACCGATCAGCCCCAGCATTTT. Translating it yields CASSLGVTDQPQHF.

This clonotype was counted at least ten times. The gene calls are TRBV20-1 and TRBJ1-1; a possible D gene is TRBD1 (6 bases). From germline, CDR1 is DFQATT and CDR2 SNEGSKA (reference sequence). The V end lost 5 bases, the J end lost 7 bases, and 17 bases lay between the germline ends. The CDR3 loop spans 13 amino acids. The CDR3 protein is CSAPSKGGNEAFF. The CDR3 DNA reads as TGCAGTGCTCCGTCTAAAGGGGGAAATGAAGCTTTCTTT.

This clonotype was detected a few times. The chain is built from TRBV7-9 and TRBJ1-5; 7 bases are a match to TRBD1. Germline V gives CDR1 SEHNR, CDR2 FQNEAQ (reference sequence). This CDR3 spans 15 amino acids. V was pared by 2 bases and J by 1 base, with 2 bases of the junction left unmatched. CDR3: CASSLTGASNQPQHF. The CDR3 nucleotides read TGTGCCAGCAGCTTAACAGGGGCAAGCAATCAGCCCCAGCATTTT. The whole variable domain, filled in from reference TRBV7-9 and TRBJ1-5, reads DTGVSQNPRHKITKRGQNVTFRCDPISEHNRLYWYRQTLGQGPEFLTYFQNEAQLEKSRLLSDRFSAERPKGSFSTLEIQRTEQGDSAMYLCASSLTGASNQPQHFGDGTRLSIL.

The V and J genes are TRBV25-1 and TRBJ1-2; D gene uncertain. CDR1 and CDR2 from the germline V gene are MGHDK and SYGVNS. The V end was cut by 2 bases, the J end by 3 bases, with 13 bases between. The CDR3 spans 15 residues. The CDR3 DNA sequence: TGTGCCAGCAGTGAAACGGAGAAGACTTACTATGGCTACACCTTC. Amino acid sequence: CASSETEKTYYGYTF.

J is TRBJ2-3 and V is TRBV4-1, with D perhaps being TRBD1 or TRBD2 (5 bases each). The length of the CDR3 is 14 residues. Trimming removed 6 bases at V and 6 bases at J, with 16 bases between. From germline, CDR1 is MGHRA and CDR2 YSYEKL. The CDR3 sequence is CASRDWVGADTQYF. The CDR3 coding sequence is TGCGCCAGCAGGGATTGGGTCGGGGCTGATACGCAGTATTTT.

This clonotype was detected many times. The rearrangement joins TRBV19 to TRBJ1-1; D gene unclear. The CDR3 length is 14 residues. V was shortened by 11 bases and J by 8 bases, with 24 bases between the two germline ends. Germline CDR1 is LNHDA and CDR2 is SQIVND (reference sequence). CDR3 region: CAGAGRAREMEAFF. DNA of the CDR3: TGTGCCGGAGCAGGTCGAGCGAGGGAGATGGAAGCTTTCTTT. The whole variable domain, remainder taken from reference TRBV19 and TRBJ1-1, is DGGITQSPKYLFRKEGQNVTLSCEQNLNHDAMYWYRQDPGQGLRLIYYSQIVNDFQKGDIAEGYSVSREKKESFPLTVTSAQKNPTAFYLCAGAGRAREMEAFFGQGTRLTVV.

This clonotype was seen a few times. The chain couples TRBV20-1 to TRBJ2-4; 10 bases match TRBD2. CDR1 is DFQATT and CDR2 is SNEGSKA in the germline V gene (reference sequence). This CDR3 region has 15 residues. The V and J ends lost 6 bases and 9 bases, in that order; junction bases with no gene match: 14. The CDR3 region is CSAKRASGRAGIQYF. Written as DNA, the CDR3 is TGCAGTGCCAAGAGAGCCAGCGGGAGGGCCGGCATTCAGTACTTC.

The chain combines TRBV9 with TRBJ2-2; 11 bases match TRBD2. This CDR3 comprises 17 residues. The V gene's germline CDR1 is SGDLS and CDR2 YYNGEE. After removal of 4 bases from V and 3 bases from J, the junction contained 8 bases not matched to a gene. CDR3 sequence reads: CASSPRTSGRYTGELFF. The CDR3 DNA sequence: TGTGCCAGCAGCCCGCGGACTAGCGGGCGATACACCGGGGAGCTGTTTTTT.

This clonotype has more than one count but fewer than ten. The genes are TRBV27 and TRBJ2-1; D tentatively fits TRBD1 or TRBD2 (6 bases each). Trimming stripped 3 bases from V and 5 bases from J, with 11 bases between. This CDR3 has 14 amino acids. Germline CDR1 and CDR2: MNHEY and SMNVEV (reference sequence). The CDR3 DNA reads as TGTGCCAGCAGTTTCGGGGGCCTTAACAATGAGCAGTTCTTC. Translating gives CASSFGGLNNEQFF.

Ten or more counts support this clonotype. The chain has TRBV13 and TRBJ2-1, with D perhaps TRBD2 (7 bases). CDR1 is PRHDT and CDR2 is FYEKMQ in the germline V gene (reference sequence). V shed 4 bases and J shed 13 bases, with 17 bases lying between them. This CDR3 comprises 13 residues. The CDR3 loop reads CASSSLGGGLQFF. CDR3 sequence (DNA): TGTGCCAGCAGCTCTTTGGGCGGGGGCCTTCAGTTCTTC. The entire variable domain, with the rest obtained from reference TRBV13 and TRBJ2-1, is as follows: AAGVIQSPRHLIKEKRETATLKCYPIPRHDTVYWYQQGPGQDPQFLISFYEKMQSDKGSIPDRFSAQQFSDYHSELNMSSLELGDSALYFCASSSLGGGLQFFGPGTRLTVL.

At least ten counts were recorded for this clonotype. V is TRBV15 and J is TRBJ2-7, with 9 nucleotides matching TRBD1. V lost 0 bases and J lost 6; bases outside the gene matches: 9. The length of the CDR3 is 16 residues. Germline values: CDR1 LNHNV, CDR2 YYDKDF (reference sequence). The CDR3 DNA follows: TGTGCCACCAGCAGAGAACTTTGGACAGGGGAGAGCGAGCAGTACTTC. It translates to CATSRELWTGESEQYF.